The clone carrying this T cell receptor beta chain appeared many times. No antigen is known for it. Trimming left V 4 bases short and J 5 bases short, with 14 bases between. The CDR3 has 14 amino acids. The record originates from a study of neurological immune-mediated disorders. Whole-study findings and limits: Among expanded clones, no CDR3 amino acid sequences were shared across subjects, a pattern suggesting private repertoires in all groups.

Noted time point: technical triplicate 2. The making of cDNA relied on 5'RACE with 10-nucleotide random UMIs. TCRdb recomputed calls from the 5' RACE reads with MiXCR, one row per CDR3 protein. The sample has more than 55,000 distinct CDR3 sequences, about 25% seen once. The sample taken for sequencing was PBMCs. The receptor was isolated from a man in his 60s with HTLV-1-associated myelopathy (HAM/TSP). The chain joins TRBV12-3 or TRBV12-4 to TRBJ1-1; tentatively, D is TRBD1 (6 bases). CDR3 residues: CASSYQTGTTEAFF. DNA of the CDR3: TGTGCCAGCAGTTACCAGACAGGCACTACTGAAGCTTTCTTT.